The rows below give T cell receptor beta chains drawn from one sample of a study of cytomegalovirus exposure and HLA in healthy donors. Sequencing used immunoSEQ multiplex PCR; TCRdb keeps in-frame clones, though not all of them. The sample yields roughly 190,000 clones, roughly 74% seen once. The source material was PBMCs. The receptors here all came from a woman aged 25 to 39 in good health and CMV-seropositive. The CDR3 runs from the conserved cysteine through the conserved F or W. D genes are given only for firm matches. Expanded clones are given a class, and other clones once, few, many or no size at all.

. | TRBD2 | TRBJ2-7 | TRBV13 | TGTGCCAGCAGCAGGAGGACTAGCGGAATGTACGAGCAGTACTTC | CASSRRTSGMYEQYF
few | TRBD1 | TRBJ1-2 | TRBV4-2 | TGTGCCAGCAGCCAAGATGAGGGCAGGGGGTCTAACTATGGCTACACCTTC | CASSQDEGRGSNYGYTF
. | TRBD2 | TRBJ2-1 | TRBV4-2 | TGTGCCAGCAGCCAGGCCACTAGCGGGGCCTACAATGAGCAGTTCTTC | CASSQATSGAYNEQFF
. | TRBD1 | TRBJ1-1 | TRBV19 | TGTGCCAGTAGCCCGACAGGGGCGAACACTGAAGCTTTCTTT | CASSPTGANTEAFF
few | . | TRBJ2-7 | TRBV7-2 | TGTGCCAGCAGCACAGACACGCAATACGGGCAGTACTTC | CASSTDTQYGQYF
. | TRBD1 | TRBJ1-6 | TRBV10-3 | TGTGCCATCAGTGAGTGGGACAGGGAATATAATTCACCCCTCCACTTT | CAISEWDREYNSPLHF
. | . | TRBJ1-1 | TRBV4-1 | TGCGCCAGCAGCCAAGATATGTGGGACAAGATGAACACTGAAGCTTTCTTT | CASSQDMWDKMNTEAFF
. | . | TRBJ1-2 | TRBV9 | TGTGCCAGCAGCGTAGGGGGAGGGAATGGCTACACCTTC | CASSVGGGNGYTF
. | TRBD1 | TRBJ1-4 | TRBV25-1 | TGTGCCAGCTCTCTAGGGACAGGCGGACTGTTTTTT | CASSLGTGGLFF
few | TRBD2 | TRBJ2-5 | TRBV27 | TGTGCCAGCAGTTCCTGGCAGCGGGGGGGCCCGGGGGAGACCCAGTACTTC | CASSSWQRGGPGETQYF
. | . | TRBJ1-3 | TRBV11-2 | TGTGCCAGCAGCAGACTGGACAGAAACTCGGGAAACACCATATATTTT | CASSRLDRNSGNTIYF
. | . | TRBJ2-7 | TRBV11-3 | TGTGCCAGCAGCCCAGAGGCGGACTCCTACGAGCAGTACTTC | CASSPEADSYEQYF
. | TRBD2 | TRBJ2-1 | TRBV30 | TGTGCCTGGAGTGGGGGGCTAGCGGGGGACAATGAGCAGTTCTTC | CAWSGGLAGDNEQFF
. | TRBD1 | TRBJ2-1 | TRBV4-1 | TGCGCCAGCAGCCAAGATTGGACAGGGTGGTATGGTGAGCAGTTCTTC | CASSQDWTGWYGEQFF
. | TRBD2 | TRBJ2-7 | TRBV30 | TGTGCCTGGAGGATAGCGGGAGGGTACGAGCAGTACTTC | CAWRIAGGYEQYF
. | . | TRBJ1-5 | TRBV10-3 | TGTGCCGCCCCCCCAGGGGTGTATCAGCCCCAGCATTTT | CAAPPGVYQPQHF
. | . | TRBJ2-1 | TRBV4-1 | TGCGCCAGCAGTCCCGAGGGGGTAGGTCAACGTGAGCAGTTCTTC | CASSPEGVGQREQFF
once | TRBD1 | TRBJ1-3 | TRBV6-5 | TGTGCCAGCAGTTACTCAAAGGCAGGGGGCTTGAACACCATATATTTT | CASSYSKAGGLNTIYF
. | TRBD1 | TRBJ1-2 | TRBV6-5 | TGTGCCAGCAGTACCCGACAGGGTAACCGCTATGGCTACACCTTC | CASSTRQGNRYGYTF
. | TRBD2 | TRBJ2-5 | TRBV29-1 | TGCAGCGCAGCTACGGGGGGGCAAAAGACCCAGTACTTC | CSAATGGQKTQYF
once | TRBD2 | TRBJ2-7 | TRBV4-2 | TGTGCCAGCAGCCAAGAACCGGCGGGGGGTGAAACCTACGAGCAGTACTTC | CASSQEPAGGETYEQYF
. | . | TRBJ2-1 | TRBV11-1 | TGTGCCAGCAGCACGGCCGGGACTTCTAACAATGAGCAGTTCTTC | CASSTAGTSNNEQFF
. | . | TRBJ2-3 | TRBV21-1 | TGTGCCAGCAGCGCCCGGGACATTTATACGCAGTATTTT | CASSARDIYTQYF
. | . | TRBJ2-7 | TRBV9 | TGTGCCAGCAGCGTAGTTCCCATCTCCTACGAGCAGTACTTC | CASSVVPISYEQYF
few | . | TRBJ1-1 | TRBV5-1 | TGCGCCAGCAGCTTGCGTCAGATGAACACTGAAGCTTTCTTT | CASSLRQMNTEAFF
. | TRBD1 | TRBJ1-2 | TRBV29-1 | TGCAGCGTGCCCGGGACAGGCTCCTATGGCTACACCTTC | CSVPGTGSYGYTF
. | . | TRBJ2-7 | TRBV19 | TGTGCCAGTAGCTCGACTTACTACGAGCAGTACTTC | CASSSTYYEQYF
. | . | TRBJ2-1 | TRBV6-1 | TGTGCCAGCAGCTCCACCTTTGGGGAGGTCCGAGAGCAGTTCTTC | CASSSTFGEVREQFF
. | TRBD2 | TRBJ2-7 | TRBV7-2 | TGTGCCAGCAGCTTAGATTTAGCGGGAGCGCGCATCTCCTACGAGCAGTACTTC | CASSLDLAGARISYEQYF
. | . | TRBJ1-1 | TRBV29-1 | TGCAGCGTTGAACAGGGGTCCACTGAAGCTTTCTTT | CSVEQGSTEAFF
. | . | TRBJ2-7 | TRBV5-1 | TGCGCCAGCAGTCGCGGGAAGACCTTGTACGAGCAGTACTTC | CASSRGKTLYEQYF
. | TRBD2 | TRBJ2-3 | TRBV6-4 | TGTGCCAGCAGTACTACCCGGACTAGACCAGGGTCAGATACGCAGTATTTT | CASSTTRTRPGSDTQYF
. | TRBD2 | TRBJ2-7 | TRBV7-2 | TGTGCCAGCAGCTTAGTAAGCGGGAGGGCCGGGGCCTACGAGCAGTACTTC | CASSLVSGRAGAYEQYF
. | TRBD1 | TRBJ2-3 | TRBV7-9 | TGTGCCAGCAGCCGAGTGCTTGGGACAGGGTGGATGGATACGCAGTATTTT | CASSRVLGTGWMDTQYF
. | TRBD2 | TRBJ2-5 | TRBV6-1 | TGTGCCAGCAGTGAATCCTGGACTAGCGGGGGAGGTCCAACCCAGTACTTC | CASSESWTSGGGPTQYF
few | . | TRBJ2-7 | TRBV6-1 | TGTGCCAGCAGTGAAGGGTCTGGGGGGGCCCACGAGCAGTACTTC | CASSEGSGGAHEQYF
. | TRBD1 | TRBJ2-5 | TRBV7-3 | TGTGCCAGCAGCTTAGGAGATGCAGGGGGCCCCCAAGAGACCCAGTACTTC | CASSLGDAGGPQETQYF
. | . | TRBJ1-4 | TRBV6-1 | TGTGCCAGCAGTGAATGGCAGGGTACGCATGAAAAACTGTTTTTT | CASSEWQGTHEKLFF
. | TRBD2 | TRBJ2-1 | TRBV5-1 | TGCGCCAGCAGCTTGGGACTAGCGGGTGTCTCCAATGAGCAGTTCTTC | CASSLGLAGVSNEQFF
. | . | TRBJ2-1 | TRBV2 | TGTGCCAGCAGTGCGGAGGGACTCGCCTACAATGAGCAGTTCTTC | CASSAEGLAYNEQFF